The following is a T cell receptor beta chain sequence with its context. Antigen: not known. These data are taken from a study of T cell responses to AZD1222 COVID-19 vaccine. The study's findings and limits: The breadth and depth of Spike-specific TCRs increased once two AZD1222 doses had been given. Only six people who got AZD1222 tested seropositive at baseline. Vaccine-associated CD4 TCRs spanned spike, dominant at 160-218 and 743-854.

Some clones are missing from TCRdb's copy, which holds only in-frame ones; the method was immunoSEQ multiplex PCR. Of about 150,000 clones detected, 90% appear once; the ten largest clones hold about 3%. The V and J ends lost 2 bases and 0 bases respectively, with 9 bases between them. The CDR3 has 15 amino acids. Germline CDR1 LGHNT, CDR2 FRNRAP. This rearrangement joins TRBV12-5 to TRBJ2-3; D unresolved. This receptor was identified in an adult in good health. The sample in question was peripheral blood, obtained on day 0 of AZD1222 vaccination. Written as DNA, the CDR3 is TGTGCTAGTGGTTTGACTGGGCTGAGCACAGATACGCAGTATTTT. It yields the protein CASGLTGLSTDTQYF.